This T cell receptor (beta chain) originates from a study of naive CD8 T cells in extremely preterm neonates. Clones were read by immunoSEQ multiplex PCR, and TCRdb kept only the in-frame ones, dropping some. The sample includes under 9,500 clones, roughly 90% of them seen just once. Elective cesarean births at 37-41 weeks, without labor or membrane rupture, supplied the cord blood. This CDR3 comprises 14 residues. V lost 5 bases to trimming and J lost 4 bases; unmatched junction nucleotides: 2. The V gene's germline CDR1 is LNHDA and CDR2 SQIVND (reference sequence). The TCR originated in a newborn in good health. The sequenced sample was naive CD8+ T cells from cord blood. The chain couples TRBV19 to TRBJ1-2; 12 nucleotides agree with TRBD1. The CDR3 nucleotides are TGTGCCAGTAGTGGGACAGGGGGCTTCTATGGCTACACCTTC. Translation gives CASSGTGGFYGYTF.